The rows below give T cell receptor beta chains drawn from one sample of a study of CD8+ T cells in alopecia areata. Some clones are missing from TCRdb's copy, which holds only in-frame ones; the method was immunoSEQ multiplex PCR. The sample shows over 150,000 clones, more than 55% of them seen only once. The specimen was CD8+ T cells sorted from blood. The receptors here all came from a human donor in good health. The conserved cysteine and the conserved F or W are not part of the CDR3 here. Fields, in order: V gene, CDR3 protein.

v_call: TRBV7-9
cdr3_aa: ASSLGLGESSDTQY

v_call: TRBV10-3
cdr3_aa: AISEGQPEAF

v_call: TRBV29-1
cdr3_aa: SVLNSERGGTDTQY

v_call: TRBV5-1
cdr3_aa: ASSWGQGSHEQY

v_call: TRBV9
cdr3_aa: ASSVDGSAFFGYT

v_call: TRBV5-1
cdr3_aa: ASSPGQGAYEQY

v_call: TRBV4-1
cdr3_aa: ASSQHTGNTEAF

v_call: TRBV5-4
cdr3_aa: ASIAAGSPPTEAF

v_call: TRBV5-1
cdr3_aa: ASSLGAAPSTDTQY

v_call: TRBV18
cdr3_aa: ASSPRSGQNQETQY

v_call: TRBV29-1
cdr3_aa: SVARGGDYNEQF

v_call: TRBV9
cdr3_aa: ASSTEGSYEQY

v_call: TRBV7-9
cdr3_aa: ASRFGGSEAF

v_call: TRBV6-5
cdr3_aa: ASSYKGQGAEAF

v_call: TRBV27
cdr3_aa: ASSLSIGGNGELF

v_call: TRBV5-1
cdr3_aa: ASWGDRGSHEQY

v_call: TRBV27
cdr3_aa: ASSPQGNSNQPQH

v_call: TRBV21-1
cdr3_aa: ASSKVGSPRSNTEAF

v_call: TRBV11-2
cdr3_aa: ASSLVGLLETQY

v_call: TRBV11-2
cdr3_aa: ASSTNDEQY

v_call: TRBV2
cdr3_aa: ASSVWVTELF

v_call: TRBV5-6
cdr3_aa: ASSLDGGSTDTQY

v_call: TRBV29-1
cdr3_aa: SVEDPTGPHSYEQY

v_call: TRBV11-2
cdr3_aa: ASSLRDSLSESGYT

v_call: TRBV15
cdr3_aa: ATSRDQLEEQY

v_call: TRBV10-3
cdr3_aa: AISEGGTEAF

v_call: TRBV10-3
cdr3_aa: AIKEPSGRETQY

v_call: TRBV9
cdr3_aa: ASSPEGGDYEQY

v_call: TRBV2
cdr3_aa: ASSGADSQETQY

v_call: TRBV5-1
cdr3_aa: ASTERAQETQY

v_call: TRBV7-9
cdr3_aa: ASSRGGTRDGQPQH

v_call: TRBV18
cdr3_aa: ASSPPDREQVEQY

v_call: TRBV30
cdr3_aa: AWSAGRANYGYT